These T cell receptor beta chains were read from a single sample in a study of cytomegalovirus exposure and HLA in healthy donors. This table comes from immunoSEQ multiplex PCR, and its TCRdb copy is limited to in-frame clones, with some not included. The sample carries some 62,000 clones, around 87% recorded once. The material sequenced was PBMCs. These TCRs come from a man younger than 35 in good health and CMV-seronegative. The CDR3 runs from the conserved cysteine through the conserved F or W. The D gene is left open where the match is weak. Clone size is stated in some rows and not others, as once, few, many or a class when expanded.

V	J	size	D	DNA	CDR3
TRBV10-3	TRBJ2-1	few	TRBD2	TGTGCCATCAGTGAGTCCTTTAGCGGGGGGTTTAACAATGAGCAGTTCTTC	CAISESFSGGFNNEQFF
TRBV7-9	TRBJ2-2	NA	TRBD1	TGTGCCAGCAGCTTAGTTAGGGGGCGGAACACCGGGGAGCTGTTTTTT	CASSLVRGRNTGELFF
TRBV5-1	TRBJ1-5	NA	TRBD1	TGCGCCAGCAGCTTGGAAGGGGACAGGGGTCAGCCCCAGCATTTT	CASSLEGDRGQPQHF
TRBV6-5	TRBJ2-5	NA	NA	TGTGCCAGCAGTTACTCAAGTACTATCGCCGCCAAGACCCAGTACTTC	CASSYSSTIAAKTQYF
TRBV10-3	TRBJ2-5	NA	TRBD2	TGTGCCATCAGTGGGCCAAGCCAGCGGGGGGCCGGGGAGACCCAGTACTTC	CAISGPSQRGAGETQYF
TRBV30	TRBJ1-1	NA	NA	TGTGCCTGGGGGGGCTCGACAGTTAACACTGAAGCTTTCTTT	CAWGGSTVNTEAFF
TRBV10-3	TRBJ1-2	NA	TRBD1	TGTGCCACTGGGCAGGGGGCTTACTATGGCTACACCTTC	CATGQGAYYGYTF
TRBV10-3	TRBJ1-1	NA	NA	TGTGCCATCAGTGAGTCGAGGGTTTTGAACACTGAAGCTTTCTTT	CAISESRVLNTEAFF
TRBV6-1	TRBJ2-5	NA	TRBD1	TGTGCCAGCAGTGGGGCAGGGGGAGAGACCCAGTACTTC	CASSGAGGETQYF
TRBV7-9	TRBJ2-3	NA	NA	TGTGCCAGCAGCCCGTCGGAGGGGTGGAACACAGATACGCAGTATTTT	CASSPSEGWNTDTQYF
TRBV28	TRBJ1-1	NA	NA	TGTGCCAGCATTGAACAGGGTCGAAGCACTGAAGCTTTCTTT	CASIEQGRSTEAFF
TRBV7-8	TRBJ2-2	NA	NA	TGTGCCAGCAGCTTCAACAGGGTAACCGGGGAGCTGTTTTTT	CASSFNRVTGELFF
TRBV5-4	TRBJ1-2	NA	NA	TGTGCCAGCAAGCATCCCAACTATGGCTACACCTTC	CASKHPNYGYTF
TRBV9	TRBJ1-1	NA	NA	TGTGCCAGCAGCGTAGAGGGGGGGAGCACTGAAGCTTTCTTT	CASSVEGGSTEAFF
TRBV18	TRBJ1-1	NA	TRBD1	TGTGCCAGCTCATCGGGACAGGGAAATCCTGAAGCTTTCTTT	CASSSGQGNPEAFF
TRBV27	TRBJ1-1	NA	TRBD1	TGTGCCAGCAGTTTGATAGGGGGCGGAGCTTTCTTT	CASSLIGGGAFF